This T cell receptor beta chain was captured by sequencing in a study of blood T cell repertoires in COVID-19. The overall study: From T cells, B-cell-depleted T cells, or PBMCs came the material, which was cDNA or gDNA.

The CDR3 is 16 residues long. Germline V gene sequence: CDR1 SNHLY, CDR2 FYNNEI. Losses at the gene ends were 3 bases for V and 0 bases for J; bases not matched to a gene: 2. Participants were aged about 18 to 100 years from around 25 US areas. Clinical histories supplied by participants themselves formed the basis of cohort assignment. TCRdb keeps only in-frame clones here, not all; method: immunoSEQ multiplex PCR. The table lists a few hundred thousand clones, roughly four fifths of them singletons, with 3.4% in the top ten. This TCR was sampled from a man aged 50-60 years who had recovered from COVID-19. The sample comprised PBMCs or T cells enriched from blood (not recorded which). The rearrangement links TRBV2 to TRBJ1-6, with 7 bases lining up with TRBD1. This CDR3 reads CASSDRGSSYNSPLHF. The CDR3 DNA follows: TGTGCCAGCAGTGACAGGGGGAGCTCCTATAATTCACCCCTCCACTTT.